This T cell receptor (beta chain) appears in the sequencing data of a study of metastatic and nonmetastatic thyroid tumors. Whole-study context: The comparison covered peripheral blood and tumor or nodule tissue in malignant and benign thyroid patients.

All patients reached thyroid surgery having received no treatment beforehand. The CDR3 extends over 13 amino acids. In germline, CDR1 is MDHEN, CDR2 SYDVKM. Of note for this clone: The antigen remains undetermined. This may come from a read error, since a much larger clone is one base off. This CDR3 is also generated by other DNA sequences in the sample.

Overall study results and limits: Benign nodules were reported to have significantly lower TCR beta diversity than malignant thyroid tumors, in blood and tumor.

Source study methods: Clinicopathological groups supplied CDR3 differences that were used to build a distant-metastasis classifier for papillary thyroid cancer. MiXCR re-clonotyped the PCR reads for TCRdb. The V and J calls here are based on TCRdb, not the publication. The repertoire consists of roughly 7,900 clones, with under 30% occurring once and the leading ten covering more than 20%. The sequencing input was adjacent normal tissue. This chain uses TRBV28 with TRBJ1-6, with no clear D. The sequence was obtained from a male donor with papillary thyroid cancer or a benign thyroid nodule (not recorded which). Some clones in this sample may be carry-over from other donors' samples. The CDR3 region has the DNA TGTGCCAGCAGTTACAAGATGAATTCACCACTCCACTTT. This sequence encodes CASSYKMNSPLHF.